These 28 T cell receptor beta chains share one sample of origin, sequenced in a study of blood T cell repertoires in COVID-19. Libraries were prepared by immunoSEQ multiplex PCR; TCRdb keeps only in-frame clonotypes and omits some of them. The sample includes approximately 190,000 clones, 80% to 90% of them seen just once. What was sequenced was peripheral blood. These receptors came from a human donor in a cohort sampled during active COVID-19.

The chain employs TRBV5-1 and TRBJ2-1; D is perhaps TRBD2 (7 bases). Germline CDR1 is SGHRS and CDR2 is YFSETQ. V was trimmed by 0 bases and J by 7 bases, leaving 20 bases between them. The CDR3 loop spans 17 amino acids. CDR3 loop: CASSLEGGGWGGNEQFF. DNA for the CDR3: TGCGCCAGCAGCTTGGAGGGGGGGGGATGGGGCGGTAATGAGCAGTTCTTC.

In DNA form, the CDR3 reads TGTGCCAGCAGTGAAAATGGCAGGTACCCTGGAAACACCATATATTTT. It yields the protein CASSENGRYPGNTIYF. V gene TRBV6-1 combines with J gene TRBJ1-3, with D hard to call. The V end was cut by 2 bases, the J end by 2 bases, with 13 bases between. Germline V gene lookup returns CDR1 MNHNS and CDR2 SASEGT. This CDR3 contains 16 residues.

The V gene is TRBV27, the J gene TRBJ2-7, with 8 bases identical to TRBD1. CDR1 MNHEY and CDR2 SMNVEV come from the germline V gene (reference sequence). The CDR3 covers 14 residues. V was pared by 6 bases and J by 7 bases, with 11 bases of the junction left unmatched. The CDR3 DNA sequence: TGTGCCAGCAGGTTAGCAGGGGGCTCGGGGGAGCAGTACTTC. Its protein product is CASRLAGGSGEQYF.

This chain links TRBV28 with TRBJ2-3; D call uncertain. Germline V lookup: CDR1 MDHEN, CDR2 SYDVKM. The CDR3 consists of 13 residues. The ends were cut back, 10 bases at V and 9 bases at J, with 20 bases in the middle. DNA of the CDR3: TGTGCCACGGCGTGGCAGAGGTACGGCACGCAGTATTTT. Amino acid sequence: CATAWQRYGTQYF.

V usage is TRBV9 and J usage is TRBJ2-1; 10 nucleotides align to TRBD2. The germline V gene encodes CDR1 SGDLS and CDR2 YYNGEE. V gave up 1 base and J gave up 5 bases; unmatched junction bases: 9. This CDR3 is built from 17 residues. The CDR3 spells CASSVRYGLAGDNEQFF. The CDR3 DNA reads TGTGCCAGCAGCGTACGGTACGGCCTAGCGGGGGACAATGAGCAGTTCTTC.

In regard to this clone: This sample includes further DNA sequences coding for the same CDR3. This chain links TRBV27 with TRBJ1-1; D ambiguous. The CDR3 has 14 amino acids. Germline assignment: CDR1 MNHEY and CDR2 SMNVEV (reference sequence). Between the trimmed V and J ends, which lost 3 bases and 4 bases, there was a span of 12 bases. The CDR3 nucleotides are TGTGCCAGCAGTTTCTCCGGAGGTGGCACTGAAGCTTTCTTT. Its protein is CASSFSGGGTEAFF.

V usage is TRBV18 and J usage is TRBJ2-5, with 9 bases identical to TRBD1. The CDR3 runs to 15 residues. CDR1 and CDR2 from the germline V gene are KGHSH and LQKENI. The trim removed 5 bases at V and 4 bases at J, leaving 8 bases unmatched. The CDR3 region is CASSDRDRVSETQYF. The CDR3 coding sequence is TGTGCCAGCTCAGACCGGGACAGGGTATCAGAGACCCAGTACTTC.

The DNA of the CDR3 is TGTGCCAGCAGCTTAGAGAGCCGGGGGAGCAATCAGCCCCAGCATTTT. Protein sequence: CASSLESRGSNQPQHF. The chain recombines TRBV7-8 with TRBJ1-5, with D possibly being TRBD1 (5 bases). The CDR3 has 16 amino acids. Trimming left V 1 base short and J 1 base short, with 11 bases between. Per germline, CDR1 SGHVS and CDR2 FQNEAQ.

The chain is built from TRBV6-5 and TRBJ1-1, with 9 bases matching TRBD1. The CDR3 sequence is 14 residues long. With 7 bases clipped from V and 5 bases from J, the junction kept 8 bases outside the gene matches. Germline CDR1 and CDR2: MNHEY and SVGAGI. CDR3: CASNHRGQYTEAFF. The DNA for the CDR3 is TGTGCCAGCAACCACAGGGGGCAGTATACTGAAGCTTTCTTT.

The V call is TRBV6-5, the J call TRBJ2-1, with 9 bases identical to TRBD2. CDR1 and CDR2 from the germline V gene are MNHEY and SVGAGI. This CDR3 is 15 amino acids long. V shed 6 bases, J shed 0 bases, and the junction held 3 bases outside the gene matches. CDR3 amino acids: CASSYSGGSYNEQFF. CDR3 bases: TGTGCCAGCAGCTATAGCGGGGGCTCCTACAATGAGCAGTTCTTC.

This chain's CDR3 is CASSPPSRGDHYGYTF. CDR3 DNA: TGTGCCAGCTCACCACCCAGTCGGGGAGACCACTATGGCTACACCTTC. The chain employs TRBV18 and TRBJ1-2; no firm D call. Between the trimmed V and J ends, which lost 0 bases and 3 bases, there was a span of 14 bases. The germline gives CDR1 KGHSH, CDR2 LQKENI. The CDR3 loop spans 16 amino acids.

The chain has TRBV3-1 (or the pseudogene TRBV3-2) and TRBJ1-6; TRBD1 might be the D (5 bases). The V gene's germline CDR1 is LGHDT and CDR2 YNNKEL (reference sequence). V lost 5 bases and J lost 12, with 14 bases in between. CDR3 size: 13 residues. CDR3 region: CASSKGDYQPLHF. The DNA for the CDR3 is TGTGCCAGCAGCAAAGGGGACTACCAACCCCTCCACTTT.

The chain recombines TRBV10-2 with TRBJ2-1, with a tentative D call TRBD1 (6 bases). This CDR3 comprises 13 residues. The ends were cut back, 3 bases at V and 7 bases at J, with 10 bases in the middle. CDR1 is WSHSY, CDR2 SAAADI, per germline. CDR3 DNA: TGCGCCAGCAGTGAACAGGGAGAAAATGAGCAGTTCTTC. As protein: CASSEQGENEQFF.

The genes are TRBV6-1 and TRBJ1-6; D is unclear. This CDR3 is built from 16 residues. Trimming left V 3 bases short and J 0 bases short, with 9 bases between. CDR1 and CDR2 (germline): MNHNS, SASEGT. The CDR3 region has the DNA TGTGCCAGCAGTGATCCCCTTCGCTCCTATAATTCACCCCTCCACTTT. Residues: CASSDPLRSYNSPLHF.

The rearrangement uses TRBV27 and TRBJ2-1; a weak D match, TRBD1 (6 bases). CDR1 is MNHEY, CDR2 SMNVEV, per germline (reference sequence). This CDR3 has 15 residues. The V end was cut by 7 bases, the J end by 6 bases, with 19 bases between. The CDR3, as DNA: TGTGCCAGCATGGGGACGGACAGACTTCTCAATGAGCAGTTCTTC. It yields the protein CASMGTDRLLNEQFF.

This clone occurred many times. The chain recombines TRBV4-2 with TRBJ2-7, with TRBD1 as a possible D gene (6 bases). The germline V gene encodes CDR1 LGHNA and CDR2 YNFKEQ. The CDR3 spans 15 residues. V dropped 3 bases and J dropped 1 base, with 13 bases sitting between them. CDR3 nucleotide sequence: TGTGCCAGCAGCCAGGGACAAGGGATTTCCTACGAGCAGTACTTC. This gives the protein CASSQGQGISYEQYF.

This clone was seen a single time. This rearrangement joins TRBV19 to TRBJ2-7; a possible D gene is TRBD1 (6 bases). Germline values: CDR1 LNHDA, CDR2 SQIVND (reference sequence). This CDR3 region has 17 residues. V dropped 3 bases and J dropped 0 bases, with 18 bases sitting between them. The CDR3 DNA is TGTGCCAGTAGTATTAATTGGCTGCAGGGGAGCTCCTACGAGCAGTACTTC. Encoded protein: CASSINWLQGSSYEQYF.

V and J are TRBV24-1 and TRBJ2-5; 7 nucleotides line up with TRBD1. V shed 4 bases, J shed 3 bases, and the junction held 13 bases outside the gene matches. CDR1 and CDR2 (germline): KGHDR, SFDVKD. There are 17 residues in the CDR3. CDR3 residues: CATSDHNLRQGEETQYF. Here the CDR3 DNA reads TGTGCCACCAGTGACCATAATCTTAGACAGGGCGAAGAGACCCAGTACTTC.

The V gene is TRBV28, the J gene TRBJ2-1, with D possibly TRBD2 on 7 matching bases. This CDR3 spans 15 amino acids. The V end lost 2 bases, the J end lost 2 bases, and 10 bases lay between the germline ends. Per germline, CDR1 MDHEN and CDR2 SYDVKM. CDR3 sequence reads: CASSLQGTTYNEQFF. CDR3 bases: TGTGCCAGCAGTTTACAGGGGACTACCTACAATGAGCAGTTCTTC.

This clone was picked up a small number of times. The V call is TRBV3-1 (or the pseudogene TRBV3-2), the J call TRBJ2-3; 7 bases agree with TRBD2. Unmatched junction bases numbered 5, after V lost 0 bases and J lost 2 bases. The length of the CDR3 is 16 residues. Germline CDR1 reads LGHDT; CDR2 reads YNNKEL (reference sequence). DNA for the CDR3: TGTGCCAGCAGCCAAGATTTAAGCGGGGCCACAGATACGCAGTATTTT. This sequence encodes CASSQDLSGATDTQYF.

The chain combines TRBV7-2 with TRBJ1-1, with 8 bases lining up with TRBD1. Germline V gene data show CDR1 as SGHTA and CDR2 as FQGNSA. Trimming removed 6 bases from V and 4 bases from J; junction bases left unmatched: 7. CDR3 length: 14 amino acids. CDR3 DNA sequence: TGTGCCAGCAGTTCACAGGGGGAGGGCACTGAAGCTTTCTTT. Translated, it gives CASSSQGEGTEAFF.

The J gene is TRBJ1-1, the V gene TRBV18, with 7 bases lining up with TRBD1. The CDR3 length is 14 residues. With V trimmed by 2 bases and J by 3 bases, 3 bases remained unmatched. The germline V gene has CDR1 KGHSH and CDR2 LQKENI. CDR3 residues: CASSPRDRHTEAFF. Written as DNA, the CDR3 is TGTGCCAGCTCACCAAGGGACAGACACACTGAAGCTTTCTTT. The complete variable domain, with remaining parts taken from reference TRBV18 and TRBJ1-1, reads NAGVMQNPRHLVRRRGQEARLRCSPMKGHSHVYWYRQLPEEGLKFMVYLQKENIIDESGMPKERFSAEFPKEGPSILRIQQVVRGDSAAYFCASSPRDRHTEAFFGQGTRLTVV.

The V gene is TRBV5-1, the J gene TRBJ2-1; possibly TRBD1 for D (6 bases). Germline CDR1 is SGHRS and CDR2 is YFSETQ. Trimming shortened V by 4 bases and J by 2 bases, and 13 bases separated the two germline ends. The CDR3 is 15 residues long. The CDR3 loop reads CASSGTGLTYNEQFF. DNA for the CDR3: TGCGCCAGCAGCGGAACAGGGTTAACCTACAATGAGCAGTTCTTC.

This chain links TRBV27 with TRBJ2-1; 14 bases agree with TRBD2. From germline, CDR1 is MNHEY and CDR2 SMNVEV (reference sequence). CDR3 length: 19 amino acids. V trimming: 4 bases; J trimming: 0 bases; junction bases outside the gene matches: 8. CDR3 in amino acids: CASSSPSGLAGGSYNEQFF. The CDR3 DNA follows: TGTGCCAGCAGTTCGCCCTCAGGACTAGCGGGAGGCTCCTACAATGAGCAGTTCTTC.

The CDR3 DNA reads TGTGCCAGCAGCCCCCGAGGAGTAAGTGGCTACACCTTC. This translates into CASSPRGVSGYTF. The chain recombines TRBV7-8 with TRBJ1-2, with D uncertain. V lost 5 bases and J 7 bases, leaving 14 bases between the germline ends. This CDR3 has 13 amino acids. Per the germline V gene, CDR1 is SGHVS and CDR2 is FQNEAQ.

The rearrangement links TRBV6-5 to TRBJ2-6, with D possibly TRBD2 on 6 matching bases. The CDR3 has 16 residues. From germline, CDR1 is MNHEY and CDR2 SVGAGI. V was pared by 0 bases and J by 2 bases, with 8 bases between. In DNA form, the CDR3 reads TGTGCCAGCAGTTACTCGTCGGGAGCTGGGGCCAACGTCCTGACTTTC. Protein product: CASSYSSGAGANVLTF.

The V call is TRBV5-1, the J call TRBJ2-2, with TRBD1 identical over 7 bases. Germline-derived CDR1 and CDR2 are SGHRS and YFSETQ. The CDR3 totals 16 residues. The J segment lost 5 bases and the V segment lost 0 bases, leaving 7 bases of the junction unmatched. The CDR3 DNA is TGCGCCAGCAGCTTGGTAGGGGCAGGGGGAACCGGGGAGCTGTTTTTT. Protein product: CASSLVGAGGTGELFF.

CDR3 amino acids: CASSPGQVGGYTF. In nucleotides, the CDR3 is TGTGCCAGCAGTCCCGGACAGGTGGGAGGCTACACCTTC. The rearrangement uses TRBV28 and TRBJ1-2; 7 nucleotides line up with TRBD1. CDR1 MDHEN and CDR2 SYDVKM come from the germline V gene. The J segment lost 8 bases and the V segment lost 5 bases, leaving 8 bases of the junction unmatched. This CDR3 is 13 amino acids long.